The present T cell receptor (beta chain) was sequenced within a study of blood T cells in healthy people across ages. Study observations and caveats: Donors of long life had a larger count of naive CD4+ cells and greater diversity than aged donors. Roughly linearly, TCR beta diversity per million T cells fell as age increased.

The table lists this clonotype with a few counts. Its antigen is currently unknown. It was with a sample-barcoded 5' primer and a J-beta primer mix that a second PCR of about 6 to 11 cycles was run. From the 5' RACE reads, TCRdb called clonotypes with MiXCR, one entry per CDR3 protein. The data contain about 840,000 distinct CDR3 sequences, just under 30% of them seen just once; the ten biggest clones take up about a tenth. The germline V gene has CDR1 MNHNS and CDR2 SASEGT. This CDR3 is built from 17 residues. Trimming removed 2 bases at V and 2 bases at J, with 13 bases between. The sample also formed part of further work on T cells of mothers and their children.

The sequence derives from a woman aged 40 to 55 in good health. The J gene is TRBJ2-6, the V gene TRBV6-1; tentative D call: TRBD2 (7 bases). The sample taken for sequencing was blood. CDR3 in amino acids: CASSERRGAAGANVLTF. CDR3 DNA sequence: TGTGCCAGCAGTGAACGCCGGGGGGCTGCTGGGGCCAACGTCCTGACTTTC.